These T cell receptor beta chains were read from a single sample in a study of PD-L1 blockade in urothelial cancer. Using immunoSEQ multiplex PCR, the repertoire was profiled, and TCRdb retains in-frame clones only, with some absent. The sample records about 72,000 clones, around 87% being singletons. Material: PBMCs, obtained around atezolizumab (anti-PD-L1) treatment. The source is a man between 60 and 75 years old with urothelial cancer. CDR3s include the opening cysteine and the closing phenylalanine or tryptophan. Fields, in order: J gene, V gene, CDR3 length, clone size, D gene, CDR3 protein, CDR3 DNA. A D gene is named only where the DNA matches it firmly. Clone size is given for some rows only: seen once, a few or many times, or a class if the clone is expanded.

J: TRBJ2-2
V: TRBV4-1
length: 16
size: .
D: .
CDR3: CASSQDLRQNTGELFF
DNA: TGCGCCAGCAGCCAAGATCTGAGACAGAACACCGGGGAGCTGTTTTTT

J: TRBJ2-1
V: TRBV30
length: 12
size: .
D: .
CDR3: CAWSPGWGEQFF
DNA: TGTGCCTGGAGTCCGGGGTGGGGTGAGCAGTTCTTC

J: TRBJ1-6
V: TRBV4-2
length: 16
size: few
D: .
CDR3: CASSQDLNTDNSPLHF
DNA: TGTGCCAGCAGCCAAGATCTAAATACGGATAATTCACCCCTCCACTTT

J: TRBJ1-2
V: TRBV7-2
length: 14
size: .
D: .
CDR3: CASSLGQRQYGYTF
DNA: TGTGCCAGCAGCTTAGGACAGCGCCAGTATGGCTACACCTTC

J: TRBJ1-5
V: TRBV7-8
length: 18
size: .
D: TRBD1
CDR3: CASSLLSPGQGEGQPQHF
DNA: TGTGCCAGCAGCTTATTGAGTCCGGGACAGGGGGAAGGCCAGCCCCAGCATTTT

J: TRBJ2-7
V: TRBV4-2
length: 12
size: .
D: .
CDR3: CASSQDTYEQYF
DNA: TGTGCCAGCAGCCAAGACACCTACGAGCAGTACTTC

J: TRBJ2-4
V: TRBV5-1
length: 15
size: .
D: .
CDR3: CASSLDGPDKNIQYF
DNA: TGCGCCAGCAGCTTGGATGGGCCAGACAAAAACATTCAGTACTTC

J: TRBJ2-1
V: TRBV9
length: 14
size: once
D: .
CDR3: CASSVVPGPGEQFF
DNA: TGTGCCAGCAGCGTAGTCCCAGGGCCAGGTGAGCAGTTCTTC

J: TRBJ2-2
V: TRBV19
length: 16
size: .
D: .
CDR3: CASSIGIAGQPGELFF
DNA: TGTGCCAGTAGTATAGGTATCGCGGGGCAGCCCGGGGAGCTGTTTTTT

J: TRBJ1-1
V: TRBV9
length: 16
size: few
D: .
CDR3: CASSEGSVGVDTEAFF
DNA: TGTGCCAGCAGCGAAGGGTCCGTCGGGGTTGACACTGAAGCTTTCTTT

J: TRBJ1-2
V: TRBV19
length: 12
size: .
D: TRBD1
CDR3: CASMGQVYGYTF
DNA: TGTGCCAGCATGGGACAGGTCTATGGCTACACCTTC

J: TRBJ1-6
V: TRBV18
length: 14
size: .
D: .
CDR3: CASSPLDSNSPLHF
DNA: TGTGCCAGCTCACCGTTGGACAGTAATTCACCCCTCCACTTT

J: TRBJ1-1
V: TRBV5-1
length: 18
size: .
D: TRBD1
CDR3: CASSPVGTGGRKNTEAFF
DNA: TGCGCCAGCAGCCCGGTAGGGACAGGGGGCCGAAAGAACACTGAAGCTTTCTTT

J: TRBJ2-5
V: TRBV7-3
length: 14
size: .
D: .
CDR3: CASSLQGGVETQYF
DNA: TGTGCCAGCAGCCTCCAGGGCGGGGTGGAGACCCAGTACTTC

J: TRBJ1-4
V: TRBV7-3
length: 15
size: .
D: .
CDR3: CASSLSGTGNEKLFF
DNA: TGTGCCAGCAGCTTGAGTGGGACTGGTAATGAAAAACTGTTTTTT

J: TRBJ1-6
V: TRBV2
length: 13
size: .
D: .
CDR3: CASNWGPDSPLHF
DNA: TGTGCCAGCAACTGGGGGCCGGACTCACCCCTCCACTTT

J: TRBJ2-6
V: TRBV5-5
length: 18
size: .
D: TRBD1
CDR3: CASSPRTGGDSGANVLTF
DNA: TGTGCCAGCAGCCCACGGACAGGGGGGGACTCTGGGGCCAACGTCCTGACTTTC

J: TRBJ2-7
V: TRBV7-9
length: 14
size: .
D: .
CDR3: CASSLAVASYEQYF
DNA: TGTGCCAGCAGCTTAGCGGTGGCTTCCTACGAGCAGTACTTC

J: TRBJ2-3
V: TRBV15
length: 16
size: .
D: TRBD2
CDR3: CATSRDPSGGTDTQYF
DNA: TGTGCCACCAGCAGAGACCCTAGCGGGGGTACAGATACGCAGTATTTT

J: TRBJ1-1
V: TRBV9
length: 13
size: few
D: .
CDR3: CASSLTVNTEAFF
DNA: TGTGCCAGCAGCCTGACAGTGAACACTGAAGCTTTCTTT

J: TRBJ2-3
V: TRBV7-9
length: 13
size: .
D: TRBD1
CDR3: CASSKTGTDTQYF
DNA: TGTGCCAGCAGCAAGACAGGGACAGATACGCAGTATTTT

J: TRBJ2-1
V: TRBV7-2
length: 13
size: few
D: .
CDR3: CASSTGNPNEQFF
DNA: TGTGCCAGCAGTACGGGGAATCCTAATGAGCAGTTCTTC

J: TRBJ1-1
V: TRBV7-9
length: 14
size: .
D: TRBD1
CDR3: CASSLTREQGQAFF
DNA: TGTGCCAGCAGCCTCACGCGGGAACAGGGGCAAGCTTTCTTT

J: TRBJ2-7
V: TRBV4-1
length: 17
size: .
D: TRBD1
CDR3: CASSQDWGTGIHYEQYF
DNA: TGCGCCAGCAGCCAAGATTGGGGGACAGGGATCCACTACGAGCAGTACTTC

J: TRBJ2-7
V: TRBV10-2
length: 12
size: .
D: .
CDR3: CASSHSNYEQYF
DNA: TGCGCCAGCTCTCACTCAAACTACGAGCAGTACTTC

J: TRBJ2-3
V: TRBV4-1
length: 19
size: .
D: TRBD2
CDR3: CASSQQEWASGNRPGTQYF
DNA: TGCGCCAGCAGCCAGCAAGAGTGGGCTAGCGGGAACAGACCGGGTACGCAGTATTTT

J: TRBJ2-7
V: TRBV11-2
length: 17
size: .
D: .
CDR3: CASSLNTGKIPPYEQYF
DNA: TGTGCCAGCAGCTTAAATACAGGGAAAATACCCCCCTACGAGCAGTACTTC

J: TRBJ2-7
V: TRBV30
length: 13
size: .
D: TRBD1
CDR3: CAWSGQGLDEQYF
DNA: TGTGCCTGGAGTGGACAGGGCTTGGACGAGCAGTACTTC

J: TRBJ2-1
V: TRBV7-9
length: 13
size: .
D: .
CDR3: CASSLASNNEQFF
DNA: TGTGCCAGCAGCTTAGCCAGTAACAATGAGCAGTTCTTC

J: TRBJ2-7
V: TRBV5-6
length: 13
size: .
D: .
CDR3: CASSLDVGYEQYF
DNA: TGTGCCAGCAGCTTGGATGTCGGCTACGAGCAGTACTTC

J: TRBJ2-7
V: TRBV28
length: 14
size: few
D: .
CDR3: CASAPLKPPHEQYF
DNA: TGTGCCAGCGCTCCCCTTAAGCCCCCCCACGAGCAGTACTTC

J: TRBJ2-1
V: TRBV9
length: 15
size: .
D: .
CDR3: CASSVTTGPYNEQFF
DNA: TGTGCCAGCAGCGTCACGACAGGCCCCTACAATGAGCAGTTCTTC

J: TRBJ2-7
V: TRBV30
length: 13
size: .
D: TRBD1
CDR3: CAWSPDRGREQYF
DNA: TGTGCCTGGAGTCCGGACAGGGGCCGCGAGCAGTACTTC

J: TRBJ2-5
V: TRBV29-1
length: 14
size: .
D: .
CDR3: CSVPARAYQETQYF
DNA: TGCAGCGTCCCGGCCAGGGCGTACCAAGAGACCCAGTACTTC

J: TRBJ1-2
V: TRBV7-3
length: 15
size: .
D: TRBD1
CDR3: CASRTTGQGVGGYTF
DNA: TGTGCCAGCAGAACCACAGGACAGGGTGTAGGTGGCTACACCTTC

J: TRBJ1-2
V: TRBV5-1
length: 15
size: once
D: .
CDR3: CASSLGTTLGDGYTF
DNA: TGCGCCAGCAGCTTGGGAACAACCCTCGGAGATGGCTACACCTTC

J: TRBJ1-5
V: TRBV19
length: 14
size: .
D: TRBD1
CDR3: CASSSTGGHQPQHF
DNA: TGTGCCAGTAGTTCCACAGGGGGCCATCAGCCCCAGCATTTT

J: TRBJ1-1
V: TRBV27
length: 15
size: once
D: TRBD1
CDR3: CASSKDRGRITEAFF
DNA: TGTGCCAGCAGCAAGGACAGGGGGCGGATCACTGAAGCTTTCTTT

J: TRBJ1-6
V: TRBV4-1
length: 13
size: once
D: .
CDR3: CASSQWGVTPLHF
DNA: TGCGCCAGCAGCCAATGGGGGGTTACACCCCTCCACTTT

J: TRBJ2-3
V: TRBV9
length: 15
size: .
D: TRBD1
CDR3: CASSRDRAATDTQYF
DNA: TGTGCCAGCAGCAGGGACAGGGCCGCCACAGATACGCAGTATTTT

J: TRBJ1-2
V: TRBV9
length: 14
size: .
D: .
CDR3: CASSVDEAARGYTF
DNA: TGTGCCAGCAGCGTAGACGAGGCAGCGAGGGGCTACACCTTC

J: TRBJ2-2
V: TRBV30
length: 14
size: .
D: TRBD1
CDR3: CAWGNRGATGELFF
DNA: TGTGCCTGGGGGAACAGGGGTGCCACCGGGGAGCTGTTTTTT

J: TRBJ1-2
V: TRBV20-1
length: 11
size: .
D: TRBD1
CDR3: CSASRTGDNPF
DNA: TGCAGTGCAAGTAGGACAGGGGATAATCCCTTC

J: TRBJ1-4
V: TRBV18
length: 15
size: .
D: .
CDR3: CASSQPVGALKKLFF
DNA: TGTGCCAGCTCACAACCAGTGGGGGCACTTAAAAAACTGTTTTTT

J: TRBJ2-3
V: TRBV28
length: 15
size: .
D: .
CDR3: CASSPNRISTDTQYF
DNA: TGTGCCAGCAGCCCCAACAGGATTAGCACAGATACGCAGTATTTT

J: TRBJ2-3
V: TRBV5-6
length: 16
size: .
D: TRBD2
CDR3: CASSIGTSGITDTQYF
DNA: TGTGCCAGCAGCATCGGGACTAGCGGCATAACAGATACGCAGTATTTT

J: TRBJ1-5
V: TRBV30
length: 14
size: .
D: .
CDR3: CAWSSLNSNQPQHF
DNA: TGTGCCTGGAGTAGCTTGAATAGCAATCAGCCCCAGCATTTT

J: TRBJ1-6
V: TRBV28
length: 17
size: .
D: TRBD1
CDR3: CASSSSGTGGYNSPLHF
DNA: TGTGCCAGCAGTTCTTCCGGGACAGGGGGTTATAATTCACCCCTCCACTTT

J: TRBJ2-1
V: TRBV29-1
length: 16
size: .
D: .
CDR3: CSVEIGQSYSYNEQFF
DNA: TGCAGCGTTGAAATCGGACAGTCTTACTCCTACAATGAGCAGTTCTTC

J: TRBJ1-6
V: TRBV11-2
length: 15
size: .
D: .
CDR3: CASSLGQGSDSPLHF
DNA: TGTGCCAGCAGCTTAGGTCAGGGGAGTGATTCACCCCTCCACTTT

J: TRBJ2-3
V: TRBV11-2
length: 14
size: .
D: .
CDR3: CASSRVSGTDTQYF
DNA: TGTGCCAGCAGCCGCGTTAGCGGCACAGATACGCAGTATTTT

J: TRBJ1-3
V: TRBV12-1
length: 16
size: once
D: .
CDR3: CASSSRPRGGGNTIYF
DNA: TGTGCCAGCAGCTCACGTCCTAGGGGTGGTGGAAACACCATATATTTT

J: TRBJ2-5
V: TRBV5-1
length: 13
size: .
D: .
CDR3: CASSPRPEGTQYF
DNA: TGCGCCAGCAGCCCCAGACCGGAGGGGACCCAGTACTTC

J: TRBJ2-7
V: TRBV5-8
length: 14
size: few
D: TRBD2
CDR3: CASSLYLSGREQYF
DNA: TGTGCCAGCAGCTTGTACTTATCCGGGAGGGAGCAGTACTTC

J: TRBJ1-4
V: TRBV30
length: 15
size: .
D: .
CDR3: CACRGGAFANEKLFF
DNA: TGTGCCTGTAGGGGGGGGGCTTTTGCTAATGAAAAACTGTTTTTT

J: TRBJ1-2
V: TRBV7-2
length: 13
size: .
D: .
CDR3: CASSARERYGYTF
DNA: TGTGCCAGCAGCGCAAGGGAGCGGTATGGCTACACCTTC

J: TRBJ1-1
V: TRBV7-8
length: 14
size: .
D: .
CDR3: CASSPSLANTEAFF
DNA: TGTGCCAGCAGCCCGTCTTTGGCAAACACTGAAGCTTTCTTT